This T cell receptor (beta chain) was sequenced in a study of blood T cell repertoires in COVID-19. At the level of the study: Material from acute and convalescent COVID-19 was sourced from the United States, Italy and Spain. Sources were T cells, B-cell-depleted T cells, or PBMCs; the material itself was cDNA or gDNA.

Trimming pared 0 bases from V and 7 bases from J, leaving 10 bases between. Germline V gene lookup returns CDR1 SGDLS and CDR2 YYNGEE. CDR3 size: 13 residues. Authors' processing steps: Scientists estimated how many nucleated cells there were by amplifying reference gene primers. TCRdb's copy holds only in-frame clones and misses some; the assay was immunoSEQ multiplex PCR. Clone size and V and J calls were adopted from that table, with D and trimming inferred from the DNA. The repertoire holds around 230,000 clones, with over 80% as singletons. The sequence was obtained from a man in his forties with acute or convalescent COVID-19. Sequences were obtained from peripheral blood. The genes are TRBV9 and TRBJ1-1, with a weak D call TRBD1 (6 bases). The CDR3 DNA sequence: TGTGCCAGCAGCGTAGCTACAGGGTTTGAAGCTTTCTTT. Translated, it gives CASSVATGFEAFF.